The rows below give T cell receptor beta chains drawn from one sample of a study of blood T cell repertoires in COVID-19. Produced via immunoSEQ multiplex PCR; TCRdb's table is partial and in-frame only. The profile covers approximately 70,000 clones, with approximately 90% appearing a single time and around 1.3% taken by the ten largest. The material sequenced was peripheral blood. The receptors were sampled from a human donor in a cohort sampled during active COVID-19. The CDR3 runs from the conserved cysteine through the conserved F or W. D genes are given only for firm matches. The size entry is marked missing in some rows and otherwise reads once, few, many or a size class.

CDR3nt	CDR3aa	d_gene	v_gene	abundance	len	j_gene
TGTGCCAGCAGCCTCGGTAGCGGGAGACAAGGGTACAATGAGCAGTTCTTC	CASSLGSGRQGYNEQFF	TRBD2	TRBV5-5	NA	17	TRBJ2-1
TGTGCCAGTACCCCCCCAGGGAGGGGTGATAGCAATCAGCCCCAGCATTTT	CASTPPGRGDSNQPQHF	NA	TRBV19	few	17	TRBJ1-5
TGCAGTGCTAGTGAACTAGCGGGACCCAGCTCCTACAATGAGCAGTTCTTC	CSASELAGPSSYNEQFF	TRBD2	TRBV20-1	NA	17	TRBJ2-1
TGCGCCAGCAGCCAAGGGGCTAGCGGGAGGGCCTCGGGAGAGACCCAGTACTTC	CASSQGASGRASGETQYF	TRBD2	TRBV4-1	NA	18	TRBJ2-5
TGTGCCAGCAGCGCGGCCTTTCCTAGCGGTCAAGAGACCCAGTACTTC	CASSAAFPSGQETQYF	TRBD2	TRBV5-6	NA	16	TRBJ2-5
TGTGCCAGCAGTAGACAGGGAAACACTGAAGCTTTCTTT	CASSRQGNTEAFF	TRBD1	TRBV6-5	NA	13	TRBJ1-1
TGTGCCAGCAGCACCCCTCAACTAGCGGGAGGGCCTTGGAATGAGCAGTTCTTC	CASSTPQLAGGPWNEQFF	TRBD2	TRBV28	NA	18	TRBJ2-1
TGCAGTGCTAGTAATTATGGGGACTCACACAATGAGCAGTTCTTC	CSASNYGDSHNEQFF	NA	TRBV20-1	NA	15	TRBJ2-1
TGTGCTAGTGGCCCTCGATCCGAGGAGACCCAGTACTTC	CASGPRSEETQYF	NA	TRBV12-5	NA	13	TRBJ2-5
TGTGCCAGTAGTAGGGGACAGCTTAGCAATCAGCCCCAGCATTTT	CASSRGQLSNQPQHF	TRBD1	TRBV19	NA	15	TRBJ1-5
TGTGCCAGCTCCCCTGAACAAGATACGCAGTATTTT	CASSPEQDTQYF	NA	TRBV18	NA	12	TRBJ2-3
TGCGCCAGCAGCGGTATTTTGCGGCTCACCGGGGAGCTGTTTTTT	CASSGILRLTGELFF	NA	TRBV4-1	NA	15	TRBJ2-2
TGTGCCAGCAGCTCCGGACAGCCCCTCCCTAATACGCAGTATTTT	CASSSGQPLPNTQYF	NA	TRBV5-6	NA	15	TRBJ2-3
TGTGCCAGTAGTATCCCTCCGGGACAGGGGGCCCGAGGTGGCTACACCTTC	CASSIPPGQGARGGYTF	TRBD1	TRBV19	NA	17	TRBJ1-2
TGTGCCAGCTCACCACAGCGGGAGAGCTCCTACGAGCAGTACTTC	CASSPQRESSYEQYF	TRBD2	TRBV18	NA	15	TRBJ2-7
TGTGCCAGCAGTTACTTCGGCGGGAATGCTGATACGCAGTATTTT	CASSYFGGNADTQYF	NA	TRBV6-6	NA	15	TRBJ2-3
TGTGCCAGCATGTCCGGACAGGGCTATAATGAAAAACTGTTTTTT	CASMSGQGYNEKLFF	TRBD1	TRBV6-5	NA	15	TRBJ1-4
TGTGCCAGCAGTTATGCCGTGGGGGGGCCACGGGTCGAGTACTTC	CASSYAVGGPRVEYF	NA	TRBV6-5	NA	15	TRBJ2-7
TGTGCCAGCAGTAGACCGGGACAGGGGAACAGGGAGGGACAGTACTTC	CASSRPGQGNREGQYF	TRBD1	TRBV27	NA	16	TRBJ2-7
TGTGCCAGCAGTTCGGGACAGCCGAACACTGAAGCTTTCTTT	CASSSGQPNTEAFF	TRBD1	TRBV28	NA	14	TRBJ1-1
TGTGCCAGCTCACCTAGTAACTCTGGAAACACCATATATTTT	CASSPSNSGNTIYF	NA	TRBV18	NA	14	TRBJ1-3
TGTGCCAGCAGCTTAACGGCTAGCTCTCTCAATGAGCAGTTCTTC	CASSLTASSLNEQFF	NA	TRBV7-6	NA	15	TRBJ2-1
TGTGCCAGCAGCCATGGAGCGGGAGGGCCTAAGAATGAGCAGTTCTTC	CASSHGAGGPKNEQFF	TRBD2	TRBV4-2	NA	16	TRBJ2-1
TGTGCCAGCGAGAAGTTCTCCTACGAGCAGTACTTC	CASEKFSYEQYF	NA	TRBV12-3/TRBV12-4	NA	12	TRBJ2-7
TGTGCCATCAGTGGGGGACTAGCGGGAGACACAGATACGCAGTATTTT	CAISGGLAGDTDTQYF	TRBD2	TRBV10-3	NA	16	TRBJ2-3
TGTGCCAGCAGCCCTAGCGGGACCACCTACGAGCAGTACTTC	CASSPSGTTYEQYF	TRBD2	TRBV3-1/TRBV3-2	once	14	TRBJ2-7
TGTGCCAGCAGCCTAGCTCGGGAGTTTGCCGCAGATACGCAGTATTTT	CASSLAREFAADTQYF	NA	TRBV7-8	once	16	TRBJ2-3
TGTGCCAGCAGCTTAGATCTGGGCAGGGTGGATGGCTACACCTTC	CASSLDLGRVDGYTF	NA	TRBV11-2	NA	15	TRBJ1-2
TGTGCCAGCAGCCGCGATCAGGGGGTGGGAGAGACCCAGTACTTC	CASSRDQGVGETQYF	TRBD1	TRBV7-3	NA	15	TRBJ2-5
TGTGCCAGCAGTTTAATTATGAGTCAGCCCCAGCATTTT	CASSLIMSQPQHF	NA	TRBV28	NA	13	TRBJ1-5
TGTGCCAGCAGCCTATTAGCAGATACGCAGTATTTT	CASSLLADTQYF	NA	TRBV7-9	NA	12	TRBJ2-3
TGTGCCAGCAGCTTAGTCGGACTAGTAATCTACAATGAGCAGTTCTTC	CASSLVGLVIYNEQFF	TRBD2	TRBV11-3	NA	16	TRBJ2-1
TGTGCCAGCAGGGGACTAACAGATACGCAGTATTTT	CASRGLTDTQYF	TRBD2	TRBV12-3/TRBV12-4	NA	12	TRBJ2-3
TGTGCCAGCTCACCTCCGGGACTGTCGGTAGAGACCCAGTACTTC	CASSPPGLSVETQYF	NA	TRBV18	NA	15	TRBJ2-5
TGTGCCACCAGCAGAGAGGTGACGGGGGGCGAGCAGTACTTC	CATSREVTGGEQYF	TRBD2	TRBV15	NA	14	TRBJ2-7
TGCGCCAGCAGCTTGGGGGGACTAGCGGGAGTGACACCTTCGACCTACGAGCAGTACTTC	CASSLGGLAGVTPSTYEQYF	TRBD2	TRBV5-1	NA	20	TRBJ2-7
TGCGCCAGCAGCATGGCCCAGGGCGCGGGGACTGAAGCTTTCTTT	CASSMAQGAGTEAFF	NA	TRBV5-1	NA	15	TRBJ1-1
TGTGCCAGCAGCCTGGGCCCCGGGGAGGGAAACACCATATATTTT	CASSLGPGEGNTIYF	NA	TRBV7-2	NA	15	TRBJ1-3
TGTGCCAGTAGAGTCCCGGGACAGGGAACAACTAATGAAAAACTGTTTTTT	CASRVPGQGTTNEKLFF	TRBD1	TRBV28	NA	17	TRBJ1-4
TGTGCCAGCAGCTTGGCCAGTGTATCCAGGATCGCTGAAGCTTTCTTT	CASSLASVSRIAEAFF	NA	TRBV5-5	NA	16	TRBJ1-1
TGTGCCACATCCCCCTCGGTCGGTGAGCAGTTCTTC	CATSPSVGEQFF	NA	TRBV28	NA	12	TRBJ2-1
TGCGCCAGCAGCCCGAGGGGAGGGAGTAGCAATCAGCCCCAGCATTTT	CASSPRGGSSNQPQHF	NA	TRBV4-1	once	16	TRBJ1-5
TGTGCCAGCAGCTTAGGTGGGACTAGCGCCTACACCGGGGAGCTGTTTTTT	CASSLGGTSAYTGELFF	TRBD2	TRBV7-6	once	17	TRBJ2-2
TGTGCCAGCAGCAACCGACAGGGTCGCGGTTACACCATATATTTT	CASSNRQGRGYTIYF	TRBD1	TRBV28	few	15	TRBJ1-3
TGTGCCAGCAGAACCCGGGGTTATTCACCCCTCCACTTT	CASRTRGYSPLHF	NA	TRBV27	NA	13	TRBJ1-6
TGTGCCAGCAGCCCAGCCCCGGGACAGGGAAACAACGAGCAGTACTTC	CASSPAPGQGNNEQYF	TRBD1	TRBV28	NA	16	TRBJ2-7
TGTGCCAGCAGTGAAGGGGGGGGAGTAACTGACCCGCCCTACAATGAGCAGTTCTTC	CASSEGGGVTDPPYNEQFF	TRBD2	TRBV6-1	NA	19	TRBJ2-1
TGTGCCAGCAGCCAACTGGGACAGGTAGCCAAAAACATTCAGTACTTC	CASSQLGQVAKNIQYF	TRBD1	TRBV6-6	NA	16	TRBJ2-4
TGTGCCAGCAGCTTATTAGCGGGGGATCAGCCCCAGCATTTT	CASSLLAGDQPQHF	NA	TRBV7-8	NA	14	TRBJ1-5
TGTGCCAGCAGTACCGAGGAAGAGACCCAGTACTTC	CASSTEEETQYF	NA	TRBV5-4	NA	12	TRBJ2-5
TGCACCAGCAGCCAGGAATTGACTAGCGGGAGAGGCGACTACAATGAGCAGTTCTTC	CTSSQELTSGRGDYNEQFF	NA	TRBV1	NA	19	TRBJ2-1
TGTGCCAGCAGACCTAGGACTAGCGGGTTCACAGATACGCAGTATTTT	CASRPRTSGFTDTQYF	NA	TRBV21-1	NA	16	TRBJ2-3
TGTGCCAGCAGCGCTTACTCTGGAAACACCATATATTTT	CASSAYSGNTIYF	NA	TRBV9	NA	13	TRBJ1-3
TGCGCCAGCAGCATAATAGCTAACTATGGCTACACCTTC	CASSIIANYGYTF	NA	TRBV4-1	NA	13	TRBJ1-2
TGTGCCAGCAGTCCGACTAGCGGGAGGAGCAATGAGCAGTTCTTC	CASSPTSGRSNEQFF	TRBD2	TRBV28	NA	15	TRBJ2-1
TGTGCCACCATGGGAGACACGGGGAAGAACTATGGCTACACCTTC	CATMGDTGKNYGYTF	NA	TRBV24-1	NA	15	TRBJ1-2
TGTGCCATCAGTGAGTCGGGCTCAGGGGGCCTCAATGAGCAGTTCTTC	CAISESGSGGLNEQFF	TRBD1	TRBV10-3	once	16	TRBJ2-1
TGCAGTGCTAGCCTTAATGAAAAACTGTTTTTT	CSASLNEKLFF	NA	TRBV20-1	NA	11	TRBJ1-4
TGTGCCAGTAGTCCAGGACAGAATCAGCCCCAGCATTTT	CASSPGQNQPQHF	NA	TRBV19	few	13	TRBJ1-5